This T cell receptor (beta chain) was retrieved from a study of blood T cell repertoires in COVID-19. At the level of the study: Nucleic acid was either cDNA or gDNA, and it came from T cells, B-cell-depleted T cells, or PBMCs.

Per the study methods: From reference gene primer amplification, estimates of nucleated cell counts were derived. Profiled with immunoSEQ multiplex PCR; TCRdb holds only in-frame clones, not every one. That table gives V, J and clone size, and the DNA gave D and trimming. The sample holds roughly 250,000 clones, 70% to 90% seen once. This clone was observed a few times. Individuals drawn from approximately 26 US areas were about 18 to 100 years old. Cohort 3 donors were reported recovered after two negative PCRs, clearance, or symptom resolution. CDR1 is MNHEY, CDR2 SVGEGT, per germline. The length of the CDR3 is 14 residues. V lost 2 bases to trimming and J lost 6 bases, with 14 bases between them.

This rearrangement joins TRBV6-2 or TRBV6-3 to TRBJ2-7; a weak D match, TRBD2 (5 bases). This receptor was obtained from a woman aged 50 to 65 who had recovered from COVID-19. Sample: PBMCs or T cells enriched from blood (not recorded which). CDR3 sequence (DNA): TGTGCCAGCAGTTACGGCGGGTTTAATTCCGAGCAGTACTTC. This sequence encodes CASSYGGFNSEQYF.